The TCR beta chain under discussion was sequenced for a study of blood T cell repertoires in COVID-19. Overall study context: Samples representing acute and convalescent COVID-19 were sourced from the United States, Italy and Spain. Nucleic acid was either cDNA or gDNA, and it came from T cells, B-cell-depleted T cells, or PBMCs.

Authors' methods: Scientists estimated how many nucleated cells there were by amplifying reference gene primers. TCRdb's table, derived via immunoSEQ multiplex PCR, lists solely in-frame clones and lacks some. The V and J calls and clone size are taken from that table; D and trimming were inferred from the DNA. The sample lists 90,000 to 95,000 clones, 70% to 90% occurring once. CDR1 and CDR2 (germline): LNHDA, SQIVND (reference sequence). V lost 5 bases and J lost 6; bases outside the gene matches: 7. The CDR3 runs 15 residues. The sequence came from a woman of 80 years or more with active COVID-19. Sequenced: peripheral blood. This chain uses TRBV19 with TRBJ2-5; 12 bases agree with TRBD2. The CDR3 loop reads CASSSGLAGGQTQYF. Here the CDR3 DNA reads TGTGCCAGTAGTTCCGGGCTAGCGGGAGGGCAGACCCAGTACTTC.